This T cell receptor beta chain derives from a study of T cell repertoires in cytomegalovirus infection. Whole-study context: CMV epitopes in the study were HLA-C-restricted (recently identified) and HLA-B-restricted (well studied).

For this clonotype: Its antigen is still unknown.

This CDR3 comprises 15 residues. Germline loops: CDR1 SGHTS, CDR2 YDEGEE. V lost 2 bases to trimming and J lost 6 bases, with 14 bases between them. TCRdb re-analysed the reads in MiXCR, keeping a single row per CDR3 protein. The data show about 160,000 distinct CDR3 sequences, roughly 20% seen once. Points from the study as a whole: The ex vivo response was dominated by HLA-C-restricted CMV-specific TCR beta clonotypes.

The origin of this receptor is a human donor in good health (CMV status not recorded). Some clones in this sample may be carry-over from other donors' samples. Sequenced material: CD8+ T cells from cultured PBMCs, taken from culture after CMV antigen stimulation. The V and J genes are TRBV5-8 and TRBJ1-4; D not resolved. The DNA of the CDR3 is TGTGCCAGCAGCTTTTCGACGGTACCCTATGAAAAACTGTTTTTT. Translating gives CASSFSTVPYEKLFF.